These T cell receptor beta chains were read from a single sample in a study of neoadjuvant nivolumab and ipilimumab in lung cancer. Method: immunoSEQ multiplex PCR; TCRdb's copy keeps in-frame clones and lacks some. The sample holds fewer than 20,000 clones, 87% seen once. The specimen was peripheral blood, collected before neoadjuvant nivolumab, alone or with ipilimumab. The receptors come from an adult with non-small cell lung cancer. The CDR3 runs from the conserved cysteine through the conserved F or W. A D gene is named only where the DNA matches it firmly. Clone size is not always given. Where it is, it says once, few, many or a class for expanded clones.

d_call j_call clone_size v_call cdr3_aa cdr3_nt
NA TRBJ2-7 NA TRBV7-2 CASSLHGHLGEQYF TGTGCCAGCAGCTTACACGGACACCTAGGGGAGCAGTACTTC
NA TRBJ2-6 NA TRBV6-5 CASSRKSGANVLTF TGTGCCAGCAGCCGGAAGTCCGGGGCCAACGTCCTGACTTTC
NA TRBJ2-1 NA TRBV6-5 CASSYRKNNEQFF TGTGCCAGCAGTTACCGTAAGAACAATGAGCAGTTCTTC
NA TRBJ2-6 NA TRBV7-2 CASSLYGGAGANVLTF TGTGCCAGCAGCTTATATGGAGGCGCCGGGGCCAACGTCCTGACTTTC
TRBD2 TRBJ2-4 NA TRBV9 CASSVAVGSGGGIQYF TGTGCCAGCAGCGTAGCGGTTGGGTCCGGGGGGGGCATTCAGTACTTC
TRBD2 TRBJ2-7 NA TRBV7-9 CASSYGLAGESYEQYF TGTGCCAGCAGCTACGGACTAGCGGGAGAATCCTACGAGCAGTACTTC
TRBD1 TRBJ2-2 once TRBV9 CASSVGGTGVLGTGELFF TGTGCCAGCAGCGTAGGGGGTACAGGGGTGTTAGGCACCGGGGAGCTGTTTTTT
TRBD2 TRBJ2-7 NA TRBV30 CAWNRAGEYEQYF TGTGCCTGGAACCGAGCGGGAGAGTACGAGCAGTACTTC
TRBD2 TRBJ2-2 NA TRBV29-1 CSAFSGRNTGELFF TGCAGCGCCTTTAGCGGGAGAAACACCGGGGAGCTGTTTTTT
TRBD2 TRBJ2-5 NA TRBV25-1 CASSEYGGGSRETQYF TGTGCCAGCAGTGAATACGGGGGGGGAAGTAGGGAGACCCAGTACTTC
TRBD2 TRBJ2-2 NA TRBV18 CASSLAGGDTGELFF TGTGCCAGCTCCCTAGCGGGAGGAGACACCGGGGAGCTGTTTTTT
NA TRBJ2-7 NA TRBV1 CTSSQDRGAYEQYF TGCACCAGCAGCCAAGATCGAGGCGCCTACGAGCAGTACTTC
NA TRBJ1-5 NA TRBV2 CASSDVNQPQHF TGTGCCAGCAGTGATGTCAATCAGCCCCAGCATTTT
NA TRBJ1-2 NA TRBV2 CASTPRSNYGYTF TGTGCCAGCACCCCGAGGAGCAACTATGGCTACACCTTC
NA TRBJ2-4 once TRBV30 CAWSATGRAKNIQYF TGTGCCTGGAGTGCTACAGGGCGCGCCAAAAACATTCAGTACTTC
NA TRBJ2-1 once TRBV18 CASSALEYNEQFF TGTGCCAGCTCCGCACTAGAATACAATGAGCAGTTCTTC
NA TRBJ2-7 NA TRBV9 CASSESSYEQYF TGTGCCAGCAGCGAGAGCTCCTACGAGCAGTACTTC
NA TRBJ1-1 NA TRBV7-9 CASSLVVGGTEAFF TGTGCCAGCAGCTTAGTTGTGGGGGGGACTGAAGCTTTCTTT
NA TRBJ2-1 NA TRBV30 CAWSRGARYNEQFF TGTGCCTGGAGTCGTGGGGCGCGGTACAATGAGCAGTTCTTC
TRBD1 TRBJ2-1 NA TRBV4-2 CASSTRDRGSYNEQFF TGTGCCAGCAGCACACGGGACAGGGGGTCCTACAATGAGCAGTTCTTC
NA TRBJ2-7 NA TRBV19 CASSIGYEQYF TGTGCCAGTAGTATCGGCTACGAGCAGTACTTC
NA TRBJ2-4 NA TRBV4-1 CASRSAQGGKNIQYF TGCGCCAGCAGGTCGGCCCAGGGGGGCAAAAACATTCAGTACTTC
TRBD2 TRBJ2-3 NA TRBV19 CAIREGGIADTQYF TGTGCCATCCGGGAGGGGGGGATAGCAGATACGCAGTATTTT
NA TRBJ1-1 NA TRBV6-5 CASSTSGLNSEAFF TGTGCCAGCAGTACCTCTGGGCTGAACAGTGAAGCTTTCTTT